The clone carrying this TCR beta chain was observed a handful of times. Its antigen is not identified. Trimming removed 6 bases from V and 1 base from J, with 9 bases in between. CDR1 LGHNA and CDR2 YSLEER come from the germline V gene. The CDR3 length is 14 residues. This PCR relied on a set of 60 Vbeta primers and 13 Jbeta primers. Profiling relied on immunoSEQ multiplex PCR, and the TCRdb table lists in-frame clones only, not all of them. The sample lists around 97,000 clones, approximately 9% occurring once. The record originates from a study of cytomegalovirus exposure and HLA in healthy donors. Study summary: From HLA-typed donors, an early data release held roughly 80 million unique TCRs.

Points from the study as a whole: Reported findings show TCR beta sequences accurately forecast HLA-A and HLA-B alleles in most subjects. Researchers reported in a later analysis that a missense DCLRE1C variant was tied to TCR beta V- and J-gene trimming.

This sequence originates from a man aged 50-60 years in good health and CMV-seropositive. V and J are TRBV4-3 and TRBJ2-2; a weak D match, TRBD2 (6 bases). Sequenced material: PBMCs. The CDR3 loop is CASRGGLNTGELFF. The DNA for the CDR3 is TGCGCCAGCAGAGGAGGGTTGAACACCGGGGAGCTGTTTTTT.